Below, 12 T cell receptor beta chains from the same sample are listed, as sequenced in a study of beta chain features in type 1 diabetes. General study points: TCRB CDR3s were moderately but significantly shorter in Type 1 diabetes patients in all four CD4+ subsets.

Their cognate antigens are unknown. Of the isolated RNA, all was reverse transcribed, and so the sequenced material was expressed TCRB transcripts. TCRdb's table, derived via immunoSEQ multiplex PCR, lists solely in-frame clones and lacks some. In the table there are hundreds of thousands of clones, more than 13% of which are singletons. Sequencing was carried out using naive CD4+ T cells from blood. The receptors derive from a man aged 18 to 30 with type 1 diabetes.

The J gene is TRBJ2-7, the V gene TRBV7-2, with D possibly being TRBD2 (6 bases). V was trimmed by 3 bases and J by 3 bases, leaving 12 bases between them. In germline, CDR1 is SGHTA, CDR2 FQGNSA. The CDR3 is 14 amino acids. The CDR3 sequence: CASSLGDWNYEQYF. CDR3 nucleotides: TGTGCCAGCAGCTTGGGGGACTGGAACTACGAGCAGTACTTC.

The table lists this clone with a few counts. This chain connects TRBV11-2 to TRBJ2-1; unclear D gene. The CDR3 is 14 amino acids. Looked up from germline, CDR1 is SGHAT and CDR2 is FQNNGV. V dropped 0 bases and J dropped 7 bases, with 10 bases sitting between them. In DNA form, the CDR3 reads TGTGCCAGCAGCTTAGATCAATTTGGAAATGAGCAGTTCTTC. Protein: CASSLDQFGNEQFF.

This clone occurred a few times. This chain connects TRBV4-3 to TRBJ2-3; 8 bases map to TRBD2. This CDR3 comprises 16 residues. Per the germline V gene, CDR1 is LGHNA and CDR2 is YSLEER. V shed 0 bases and J 2 bases; nucleotides not matched to a gene: 4. CDR3 sequence: CASSQETGLDTDTQYF. The CDR3 DNA reads as TGCGCCAGCAGCCAAGAGACGGGACTAGACACAGATACGCAGTATTTT.

Only a few counts were recorded for this clone. The same CDR3 also results from other DNA sequences found in this sample. The genes are TRBV18 and TRBJ1-5; the D gene is possibly TRBD1 (6 bases). The CDR3 is 13 amino acids. Trimming removed 2 bases from V and 7 bases from J, with 9 bases in between. Germline V gene lookup returns CDR1 KGHSH and CDR2 LQKENI. CDR3 protein: CASSPETGQPQHF. CDR3 bases: TGTGCCAGCTCACCAGAGACAGGACAGCCCCAGCATTTT.

A few counts support this clone. The sample has other DNA sequences that encode this CDR3 too. The chain recombines TRBV7-2 with TRBJ2-7; a weak D match, TRBD1 (5 bases). Trimming removed 0 bases from V and 6 bases from J, with 6 bases in between. CDR3 size: 12 residues. The V gene's germline CDR1 is SGHTA and CDR2 FQGNSA. CDR3: CASSLARGEQYF. The DNA of the CDR3 is TGTGCCAGCAGCTTAGCTAGGGGCGAGCAGTACTTC.

The sample holds a few counts of this clone. V is TRBV2 and J is TRBJ2-2, with TRBD2 matching 10 bases. Looked up from germline, CDR1 is SNHLY and CDR2 is FYNNEI. V lost 2 bases to trimming and J lost 7 bases; unmatched junction nucleotides: 7. The CDR3 spans 16 residues. For the CDR3, the DNA is TGTGCCAGCAGTGAATTAAAGGGACTAGCGTTCGGGGAGCTGTTTTTT. Protein sequence: CASSELKGLAFGELFF.

The chain is built from TRBV14 and TRBJ1-5, with D unresolved. This CDR3 comprises 13 residues. Trimming cost V 3 bases and J 4 bases, with 7 bases left between them. Germline values: CDR1 SGHDN, CDR2 FVKESK. In DNA form, the CDR3 reads TGTGCCAGCAGCCAGACGGGGAATCAGCCCCAGCATTTT. Translation: CASSQTGNQPQHF. Combining the CDR3 with reference TRBV14 and TRBJ1-5 gives the whole variable domain EAGVTQFPSHSVIEKGQTVTLRCDPISGHDNLYWYRRVMGKEIKFLLHFVKESKQDESGMPNNRFLAERTGGTYSTLKVQPAELEDSGVYFCASSQTGNQPQHFGDGTRLSIL.

The chain has TRBV4-3 and TRBJ2-1; unclear D gene. CDR3 length equals 14 residues. V was trimmed by 0 bases and J by 9 bases, leaving 12 bases between them. Germline V gives CDR1 LGHNA, CDR2 YSLEER. CDR3 region: CASSQDPSWTEQFF. The CDR3 region has the DNA TGCGCCAGCAGCCAAGATCCATCATGGACTGAGCAGTTCTTC.

In its sample, this clone was seen a few times. The chain uses TRBV7-2 and TRBJ2-3; D could derive from TRBD1 or TRBD2 (5 bases each). With 5 bases removed from V and 0 bases from J, the gap between germline ends came to 12 bases. The CDR3 has 15 residues. Germline V lookup: CDR1 SGHTA, CDR2 FQGNSA. In DNA, the CDR3 is TGTGCCAGCAGCACCCGGGACCTCAGCACAGATACGCAGTATTTT. Protein: CASSTRDLSTDTQYF.

The chain has TRBV7-2 and TRBJ2-1; the D gene is possibly TRBD2 (6 bases). Trimming cost V 4 bases and J 6 bases, with 10 bases left between them. CDR1 and CDR2 from the germline V gene are SGHTA and FQGNSA. This CDR3 is 13 amino acids long. CDR3 sequence reads: CASSWGTPNEQFF. CDR3 bases: TGTGCCAGCAGCTGGGGGACTCCCAATGAGCAGTTCTTC. The variable domain in full, completed from reference TRBV7-2 and TRBJ2-1, reads GAGVSQSPSNKVTEKGKDVELRCDPISGHTALYWYRQSLGQGLEFLIYFQGNSAPDKSGLPSDRFSAERTGGSVSTLTIQRTQQEDSAVYLCASSWGTPNEQFFGPGTRLTVL.

The table lists this clone with a few counts. V usage is TRBV7-2 and J usage is TRBJ2-3, with 10 positions matching TRBD2. V trimming: 4 bases; J trimming: 5 bases; junction bases outside the gene matches: 6. The length of the CDR3 is 15 residues. The V gene's germline CDR1 is SGHTA and CDR2 FQGNSA. The CDR3 DNA reads TGTGCCAGCAGCTCTCTAGCGGGGGCCGGAGATACGCAGTATTTT. Protein product: CASSSLAGAGDTQYF.

This clone showed up just a few times. This chain connects TRBV30 to TRBJ2-3, with a possible D match to TRBD2 (6 bases). The V end was cut by 2 bases, the J end by 2 bases, with 14 bases between. The CDR3 extends over 15 amino acids. Germline V gene data show CDR1 as GTSNPN and CDR2 as SVGIG (reference sequence). Written as DNA, the CDR3 is TGTGCCTGGAGTATCAGCGGGTCCGCCACAGATACGCAGTATTTT. Translation gives CAWSISGSATDTQYF.